These 2 T cell receptor beta chains were sequenced from one sample in a study of cytotoxic CD8 clonotypes in ibrutinib-treated CLL. Libraries were prepared by immunoSEQ multiplex PCR; TCRdb keeps only in-frame clonotypes and omits some of them. Altogether just over 200,000 clones are present, more than 75% being singletons, with the ten largest covering about an eighth. Specimen: PBMCs, collected after 12 months of ibrutinib treatment. These receptors came from a human donor with chronic lymphocytic leukemia.

Only one count was recorded for this clone. The chain joins TRBV10-1 to TRBJ2-3; D uncertain. Between the trimmed V and J ends, which lost 2 bases and 6 bases, there was a span of 12 bases. Germline V gene data show CDR1 as WNHNN and CDR2 as SYGVQD (reference sequence). This CDR3 comprises 14 residues. The CDR3 sequence is CASSEGAVWDTQYF. Here the CDR3 DNA reads TGCGCCAGCAGTGAGGGCGCCGTTTGGGATACGCAGTATTTT.

J is TRBJ1-3 and V is TRBV7-8; D not certain. The germline gives CDR1 SGHVS, CDR2 FQNEAQ. The CDR3 extends over 13 amino acids. V lost 3 bases, J lost 4 bases, and 7 bases lay in between. The CDR3 sequence: CASSFTPGNTIYF. CDR3 DNA: TGTGCCAGCAGCTTTACTCCCGGAAACACCATATATTTT.